This TCR beta chain was sequenced in a study of early T cells in non-severe SARS-CoV-2 infection. Turning to this clonotype: Its antigen is unknown. Given a much more abundant clone one base away, this may be a read error.

Whole-study findings and limits: CD4 and private specificities were missed by VDJdb matching, which favored anti-spike CD8 responses.

MiXCR, applied by TCRdb to the 5' RACE reads, yields one record per CDR3 protein. The sample comprises tens of thousands of distinct CDR3 sequences, approximately 5.2% of which are singletons, and 3.5% rests with the top ten. The CDR3 sequence is 16 residues long. V was cut by 5 bases and J by 7 bases, with 18 bases left in between. Germline loops: CDR1 MNHEY, CDR2 SVGAGI. This sequence originates from an adult who was a healthcare worker with PCR-confirmed SARS-CoV-2 infection or an uninfected control (not recorded which). V usage is TRBV6-5 and J usage is TRBJ1-6; a possible D gene is TRBD1 (5 bases). Material for sequencing was whole blood. CDR3 sequence (DNA): TGTGCCAGCAGTCCACAGGTACCCCCCGGGAATTCACCCCTCCACTTT. This encodes CASSPQVPPGNSPLHF.